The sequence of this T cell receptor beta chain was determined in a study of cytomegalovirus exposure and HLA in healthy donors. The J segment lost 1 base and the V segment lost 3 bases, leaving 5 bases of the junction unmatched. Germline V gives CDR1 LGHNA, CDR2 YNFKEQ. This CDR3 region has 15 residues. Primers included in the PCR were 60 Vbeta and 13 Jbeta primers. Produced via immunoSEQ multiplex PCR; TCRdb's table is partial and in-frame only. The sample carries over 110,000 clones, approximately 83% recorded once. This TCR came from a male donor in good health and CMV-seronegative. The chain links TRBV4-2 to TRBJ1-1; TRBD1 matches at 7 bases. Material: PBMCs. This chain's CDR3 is CASSHAGTANTEAFF. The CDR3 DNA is TGTGCCAGCAGCCACGCCGGGACAGCGAACACTGAAGCTTTCTTT.